The 26 T cell receptor beta chains below all came from one sample that was sequenced in a study of patients and donors after allogeneic stem cell transplantation. One entry per CDR3 protein results from TCRdb running MiXCR on the RT-PCR reads. The sample has fewer than 20,000 distinct CDR3 sequences, roughly 27% seen once. The sample consisted of blood, either unsorted or a sorted T cell fraction (not recorded which). Receptors originate from a human donor who was either an allogeneic HSCT recipient or a stem cell or donor lymphocyte infusion donor (not recorded which). It is not recorded whose cells these are; they may come from a transplant donor.

This sequence joins TRBV18 and TRBJ1-1; TRBD1 might be the D (5 bases). Trimming removed 8 bases from V and 3 bases from J, with 13 bases in between. Germline CDR1 and CDR2: KGHSH and LQKENI. The CDR3 is made up of 13 amino acids. CDR3 DNA sequence: TGTGCCAGCCGACCAACAGGTTACACTGAAGCTTTCTTT. Translating it yields CASRPTGYTEAFF. Drawing the rest from reference TRBV18 and TRBJ1-1, the complete variable domain is NAGVMQNPRHLVRRRGQEARLRCSPMKGHSHVYWYRQLPEEGLKFMVYLQKENIIDESGMPKERFSAEFPKEGPSILRIQQVVRGDSAAYFCASRPTGYTEAFFGQGTRLTVV.

V usage is TRBV20-1 and J usage is TRBJ1-3; no firm D call. Trimming pared 0 bases from V and 2 bases from J, leaving 14 bases between. The CDR3 has 16 amino acids. Germline V gene data show CDR1 as DFQATT and CDR2 as SNEGSKA (reference sequence). The CDR3 region has the DNA TGCAGTGCTAGAGACCCAAGAAAGCGAGCTGGAAACACCATATATTTT. This sequence encodes CSARDPRKRAGNTIYF.

The chain uses TRBV5-1 and TRBJ2-7; D tentatively fits TRBD1 or TRBD2 (5 bases each). The V and J ends lost 4 bases and 2 bases respectively, with 10 bases between them. The germline V gene encodes CDR1 SGHRS and CDR2 YFSETQ. The CDR3 totals 13 residues. CDR3 nucleotide sequence: TGCGCCAGCAGCATACCGGGACCCTACGAGCAGTACTTC. Residues: CASSIPGPYEQYF.

The rearrangement joins TRBV7-3 to TRBJ2-6; 8 bases are a match to TRBD1. Germline V gene data show CDR1 as SGHTA and CDR2 as FQGTGA. J lost 8 bases, V lost 5 bases, and 5 bases had no gene match. CDR3 length: 14 amino acids. CDR3 region: CASSRGTGPNVLTF. CDR3 bases: TGTGCCAGCAGCCGAGGGACAGGACCCAACGTCCTGACTTTC.

The table lists this clonotype with a few counts. The chain recombines TRBV5-1 with TRBJ2-1; D may be TRBD1 (6 bases). The V and J ends lost 6 bases and 12 bases respectively, with 22 bases between them. Germline CDR1 SGHRS, CDR2 YFSETQ. This CDR3 spans 14 amino acids. CDR3: CASTPQGAPLGQFF. In nucleotides, the CDR3 is TGCGCCAGCACTCCACAGGGTGCCCCTCTTGGGCAGTTCTTC.

This clonotype was recorded a few times. V and J are TRBV20-1 and TRBJ1-6, with unresolved D. Germline V gene sequence: CDR1 DFQATT, CDR2 SNEGSKA (reference sequence). The CDR3 is made up of 10 amino acids. The V and J ends lost 6 bases and 5 bases respectively, with 2 bases between them. The DNA of the CDR3 is TGCAGTGCAAATAATTCACCCCTCCACTTT. As protein: CSANNSPLHF.

This clonotype has only a few counts. The chain has TRBV5-1 and TRBJ2-7; 10 bases map to TRBD2. Germline V CDR1 and CDR2: SGHRS, YFSETQ. J gave up 3 bases and V 4 bases, and 7 bases lay outside the gene matches. The CDR3 covers 15 residues. CDR3 sequence reads: CASSEVAGGLYEQYF. For the CDR3, the DNA is TGCGCCAGCAGCGAGGTAGCGGGGGGCCTCTACGAGCAGTACTTC.

The chain recombines TRBV5-1 with TRBJ1-5; 9 bases map to TRBD1. The CDR3 covers 15 residues. J was trimmed by 0 bases and V by 4 bases; bases with no gene match: 2. Germline V gene sequence: CDR1 SGHRS, CDR2 YFSETQ. This CDR3 is CASSRTGDSNQPQHF. CDR3 sequence (DNA): TGCGCCAGCAGCCGGACAGGGGATAGCAATCAGCCCCAGCATTTT.

This clonotype was seen many times. The genes are TRBV4-1 and TRBJ1-2; D possibly corresponds to TRBD1 (5 bases). CDR3 length equals 12 residues. Germline assignment: CDR1 MGHRA and CDR2 YSYEKL. Trimming cost V 4 bases and J 4 bases, with 7 bases left between them. The CDR3 DNA reads TGCGCCAGCAGCCCCGGGGGCTATGGCTACACCTTC. Translation gives CASSPGGYGYTF.

This chain links TRBV24-1 with TRBJ1-5; no definite D call. V was cut by 3 bases and J by 10 bases, with 12 bases left in between. The CDR3 length is 13 residues. Germline-derived CDR1 and CDR2 are KGHDR and SFDVKD. This chain's CDR3 is CATSDDGKAPQHF. DNA of the CDR3: TGTGCCACCAGTGATGACGGGAAGGCCCCCCAGCATTTT.

The chain combines TRBV6-5 with TRBJ2-2; D is undetermined. CDR1 and CDR2 (germline): MNHEY, SVGAGI. The CDR3 is 14 residues long. V lost 2 bases and J 3 bases, leaving 7 bases between the germline ends. The CDR3 here is CASSYRRDTGELFF. The DNA of the CDR3 is TGTGCCAGCAGTTACCGCCGGGACACCGGGGAGCTGTTTTTT.

This clonotype was counted between two and nine times. V gene TRBV6-1 combines with J gene TRBJ2-3; D uncertain. Germline V gives CDR1 MNHNS, CDR2 SASEGT. V lost 5 bases and J 6 bases, leaving 12 bases between the germline ends. The CDR3 extends over 13 amino acids. As DNA, the CDR3 is TGTGCCAGCAGTATTTATCCGGCGGATACGCAGTATTTT. It is translated as CASSIYPADTQYF.

This clonotype was found a few times. The rearrangement joins TRBV7-9 to TRBJ1-5; D is perhaps TRBD1 (6 bases). Germline CDR1 and CDR2: SEHNR and FQNEAQ (reference sequence). Trimming took 5 bases from V and 2 from J, leaving 13 bases between them. The CDR3 spans 15 residues. CDR3 residues: CASSPSEGGNQPQHF. Here the CDR3 DNA reads TGTGCCAGCAGCCCCTCCGAGGGGGGCAATCAGCCCCAGCATTTT.

The sample holds a few counts of this clonotype. The V and J genes are TRBV10-2 and TRBJ1-1; TRBD1 aligns across 7 bases. This CDR3 spans 14 amino acids. The ends lost 4 bases at V and 0 bases at J; junction bases unmatched: 2. The germline V gene has CDR1 WSHSY and CDR2 SAAADI. The CDR3 reads CASSGQGMNTEAFF. DNA for the CDR3: TGCGCCAGCAGTGGACAGGGTATGAACACTGAAGCTTTCTTT.

The chain carries TRBV5-6 and TRBJ1-2; D is uncertain. The germline V gene encodes CDR1 SGHDT and CDR2 YYEEEE. This CDR3 spans 11 amino acids. V lost 1 base, J lost 10 bases, and 8 bases lay in between. The CDR3 loop is CASSLWADYTF. In DNA, the CDR3 is TGTGCCAGCAGCTTGTGGGCCGACTACACCTTC.

CDR3 sequence reads: CSVGSGVSNQPQHF. CDR3 sequence (DNA): TGCAGCGTTGGTTCAGGGGTTAGCAATCAGCCCCAGCATTTT. This chain joins TRBV29-1 and TRBJ1-5; D is possibly TRBD1 (6 bases). Germline-derived CDR1 and CDR2 are SQVTM and ANQGSEA. This CDR3 is 14 amino acids long. V was cut by 4 bases and J by 0 bases, with 10 bases left in between.

V and J are TRBV6-5 and TRBJ2-1; D might be TRBD2 (5 bases). Germline V lookup: CDR1 MNHEY, CDR2 SVGAGI. This CDR3 region has 13 residues. Trimming pared 3 bases from V and 10 bases from J, leaving 13 bases between. The CDR3 DNA reads as TGTGCCAGCAGTTATACCCCTAGGAGGGAGCAGTTCTTC. Translated: CASSYTPRREQFF.

The V call is TRBV4-2, the J call TRBJ1-2; D possibly corresponds to TRBD1 (6 bases). The CDR3 totals 13 residues. Deletions cut 4 bases from V and 4 bases from J, with 10 bases between. Germline CDR1 reads LGHNA; CDR2 reads YNFKEQ. The CDR3 sequence is CASSPGTSYGYTF. CDR3 coding DNA: TGTGCCAGCAGCCCCGGGACATCCTATGGCTACACCTTC.

The gene calls are TRBV7-6 and TRBJ1-1; 8 nucleotides match TRBD1. The CDR3 totals 15 residues. Germline assignment: CDR1 SGHVS and CDR2 FNYEAQ. Trimming took 1 base from V and 8 from J; bases not matched to a gene: 9. The CDR3 is CASSLDRIQGGEAFF. In DNA form, the CDR3 reads TGTGCCAGCAGCTTAGACCGAATACAGGGGGGAGAAGCTTTCTTT.

The rearrangement joins TRBV6-2 or TRBV6-3 to TRBJ2-2; D is perhaps TRBD2 (6 bases). This CDR3 has 16 residues. Trimming shortened V by 6 bases and J by 0 bases, and 14 bases separated the two germline ends. Germline V gene data show CDR1 as MNHEY and CDR2 as SVGEGT. The CDR3 DNA is TGTGCCAGCAGCCACCCGGGACTTACGAACACCGGGGAGCTGTTTTTT. Its translation: CASSHPGLTNTGELFF.

This clonotype came up a few times. J is TRBJ1-4 and V is TRBV7-2, with unresolved D. Germline values: CDR1 SGHTA, CDR2 FQGNSA. This CDR3 comprises 15 residues. V was trimmed by 5 bases and J by 8 bases, leaving 18 bases between them. CDR3 nucleotides: TGTGCCAGCAGCGCACAACAATCTAGTGGGGAAAAACTGTTTTTT. It codes for CASSAQQSSGEKLFF.

V usage is TRBV20-1 and J usage is TRBJ1-5; tentative D call: TRBD1 (5 bases). The CDR3 is 16 residues long. Per germline, CDR1 DFQATT and CDR2 SNEGSKA (reference sequence). The ends were cut back, 0 bases at V and 0 bases at J, with 12 bases in the middle. CDR3 DNA: TGCAGTGCTAGAGATTTGGGGCACCTTAGCAATCAGCCCCAGCATTTT. This encodes CSARDLGHLSNQPQHF.

This clonotype has only a few counts. The chain links TRBV28 to TRBJ1-2; D is ambiguous. This CDR3 region has 12 residues. Trimming took 2 bases from V and 8 from J, leaving 9 bases between them. Germline V gene data show CDR1 as MDHEN and CDR2 as SYDVKM. CDR3 region: CASSLLLGGYTF. The CDR3 DNA sequence: TGTGCCAGCAGTTTACTGCTTGGAGGCTACACCTTC.

The J gene is TRBJ1-1, the V gene TRBV6-5, with a tentative D call TRBD1 (6 bases). CDR1 and CDR2 from the germline V gene are MNHEY and SVGAGI. The CDR3 length is 14 residues. Deletions cut 5 bases from V and 0 bases from J, with 10 bases between. The DNA for the CDR3 is TGTGCCAGCAGTGGCAGGGGACTGAACACTGAAGCTTTCTTT. It translates to CASSGRGLNTEAFF.

This clonotype has a handful of counts. V gene TRBV20-1 combines with J gene TRBJ1-1; D is unresolved. Germline V gene sequence: CDR1 DFQATT, CDR2 SNEGSKA (reference sequence). Trimming removed 1 base at V and 4 bases at J, with 10 bases between. This CDR3 is 13 amino acids long. The CDR3 sequence: CSARGPKSTEAFF. The CDR3 nucleotides are TGCAGTGCTAGAGGCCCCAAGAGCACTGAAGCTTTCTTT.

The rearrangement joins TRBV28 to TRBJ1-2; the D gene is possibly TRBD1 (5 bases). The length of the CDR3 is 14 residues. The germline V and J ends were trimmed by 4 bases and 2 bases, with 11 bases remaining between them. CDR1 and CDR2 from the germline V gene are MDHEN and SYDVKM. CDR3 sequence (DNA): TGTGCCAGCAGTTACCAGGGAGTAAACTATGGCTACACCTTC. Translating it yields CASSYQGVNYGYTF.